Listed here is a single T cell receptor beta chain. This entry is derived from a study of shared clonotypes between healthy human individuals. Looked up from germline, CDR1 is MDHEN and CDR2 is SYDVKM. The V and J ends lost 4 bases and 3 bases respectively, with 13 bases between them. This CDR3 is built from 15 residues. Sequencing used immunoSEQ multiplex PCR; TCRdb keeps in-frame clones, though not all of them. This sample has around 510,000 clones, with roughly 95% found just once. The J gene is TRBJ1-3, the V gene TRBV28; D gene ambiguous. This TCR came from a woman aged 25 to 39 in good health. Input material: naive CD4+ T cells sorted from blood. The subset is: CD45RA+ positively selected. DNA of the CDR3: TGTGCCAGCAGTTCAAGCCCAGACGATGGAAACACCATATATTTT. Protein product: CASSSSPDDGNTIYF.